The source of this TCR beta chain is a study of blood T cells in healthy people across ages. Study observations and caveats: A strong correlation was found between TCR beta diversity and the percentage of naive T cells.

Primers used in a second PCR of roughly 7 to 12 cycles were a sample-barcoded 5' primer and a J-beta primer mix. TCRdb independently ran MiXCR on the 5' RACE reads; one entry per CDR3 protein. The data contain over a million distinct CDR3 sequences, 59% of them singletons. This clonotype was counted a few times. Antigen: not known. The length of the CDR3 is 14 residues. Trimming at V came to 7 bases and at J to 5 bases, leaving 8 bases not matched to a gene. This chain uses TRBV12-3 or TRBV12-4 with TRBJ2-5; TRBD1 agrees at 9 bases. The receptor was isolated from a man aged 18 to 35 in good health. Sequenced input: blood. The CDR3 region has the DNA TGTGCCAGCATCCCAGGACAGGGGTGGGAGACCCAGTACTTC. Its protein is CASIPGQGWETQYF.